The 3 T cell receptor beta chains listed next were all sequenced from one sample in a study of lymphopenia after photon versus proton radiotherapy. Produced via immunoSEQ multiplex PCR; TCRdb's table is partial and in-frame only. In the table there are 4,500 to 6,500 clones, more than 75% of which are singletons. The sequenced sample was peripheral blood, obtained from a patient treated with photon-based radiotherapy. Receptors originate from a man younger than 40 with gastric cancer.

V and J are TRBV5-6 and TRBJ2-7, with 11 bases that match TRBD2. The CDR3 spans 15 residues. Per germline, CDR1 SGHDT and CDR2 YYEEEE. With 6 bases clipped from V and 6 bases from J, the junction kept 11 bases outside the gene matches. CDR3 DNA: TGTGCCAGCATCCCTTGGGAACTAGCGGGAGTCGAGCAGTACTTC. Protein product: CASIPWELAGVEQYF. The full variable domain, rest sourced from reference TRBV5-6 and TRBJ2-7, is DAGVTQSPTHLIKTRGQQVTLRCSPKSGHDTVSWYQQALGQGPQFIFQYYEEEERQRGNFPDRFSGHQFPNYSSELNVNALLLGDSALYLCASIPWELAGVEQYFGPGTRLTVT.

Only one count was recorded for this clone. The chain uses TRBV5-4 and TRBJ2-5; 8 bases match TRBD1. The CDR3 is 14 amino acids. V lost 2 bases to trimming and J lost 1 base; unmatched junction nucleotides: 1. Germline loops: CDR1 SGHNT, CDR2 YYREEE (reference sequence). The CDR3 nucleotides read TGTGCCAGCAGCTTCCAGGGGGCCCAAGAGACCCAGTACTTC. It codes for CASSFQGAQETQYF.

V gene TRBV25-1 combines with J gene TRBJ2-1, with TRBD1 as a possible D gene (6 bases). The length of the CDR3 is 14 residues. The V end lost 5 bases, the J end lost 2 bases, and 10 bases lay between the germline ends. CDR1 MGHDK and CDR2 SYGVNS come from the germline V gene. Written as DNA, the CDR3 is TGTGCCAGCAGTCGGCAGGGGACCTACAATGAGCAGTTCTTC. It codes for CASSRQGTYNEQFF.